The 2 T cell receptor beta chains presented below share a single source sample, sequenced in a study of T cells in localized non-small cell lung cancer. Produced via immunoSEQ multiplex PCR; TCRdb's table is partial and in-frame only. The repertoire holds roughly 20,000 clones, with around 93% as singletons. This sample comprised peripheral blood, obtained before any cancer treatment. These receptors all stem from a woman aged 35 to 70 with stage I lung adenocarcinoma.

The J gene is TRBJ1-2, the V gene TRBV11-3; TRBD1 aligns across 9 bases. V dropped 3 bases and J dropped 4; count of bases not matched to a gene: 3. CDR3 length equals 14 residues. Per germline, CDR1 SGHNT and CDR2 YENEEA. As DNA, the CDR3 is TGTGCCAGCAGCTTGAACAGGGGGCCCTATGGCTACACCTTC. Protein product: CASSLNRGPYGYTF.

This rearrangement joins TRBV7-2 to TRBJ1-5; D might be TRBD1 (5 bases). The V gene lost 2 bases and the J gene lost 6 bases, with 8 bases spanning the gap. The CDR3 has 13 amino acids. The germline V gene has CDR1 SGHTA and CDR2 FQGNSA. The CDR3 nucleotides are TGTGCCAGCAGCTTAAGGAGGGGTCAGCCCCAGCATTTT. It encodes CASSLRRGQPQHF.